This T cell receptor beta chain was obtained from a study of T cells after posttransplantation cyclophosphamide. Study findings and constraints: Recipient CMV seropositivity and CMV reactivation strongly tracked TRB clonality. Donor CD8+ memory clones often dominated recipient blood repertoires at later times. Blood and skin or GI T cell repertoires showed limited TRB overlap.

Only in-frame clones appear in the TCRdb table, and some are missing; sequencing was by immunoSEQ multiplex PCR. The sample gives around 17,000 clones, about 77% of which show up once; roughly a third is in the top ten. Comment on this clone: Its specificity is not known.

Busulfan-fludarabine conditioning, marrow transplant, and cyclophosphamide on days +3 and +4 were administered. This clonotype originated in a female patient aged 35-55 years who received an allogeneic stem cell transplant from a related donor, was CMV-positive, and had no GVHD. Some T cells may arise from the graft donor. Here the sequenced sample was CD8+ T cells sorted from PBMCs, taken 1,900 to 2,000 days after a stem cell transplant with posttransplant cyclophosphamide.

The CDR3 region is CASSPRDINYNEQFF. The CDR3, as DNA: TGTGCCAGCAGCCCCAGGGACATTAACTACAATGAGCAGTTCTTC. The V gene is TRBV11-3, the J gene TRBJ2-1; tentatively, D is TRBD1 (6 bases). Germline V lookup: CDR1 SGHNT, CDR2 YENEEA. The CDR3 has 15 amino acids. With 5 bases removed from V and 3 bases from J, the gap between germline ends came to 14 bases.